This TCR beta chain was identified in a study of T cell responses to AZD1222 COVID-19 vaccine. Study results and caveats: Sampling that yielded the repertoires occurred only after the peak T cell response. The sample set comprised mostly white British donors with more females, and clonal diversity was possibly underestimated.

Doses given second, at about 4 or about 12 weeks, were pooled. Generated by immunoSEQ multiplex PCR, the TCRdb table keeps only in-frame clones and is missing some. The table records about 99,000 clones, approximately 89% of them present only once. For this clone: Its antigen is currently unknown.

The CDR3 runs to 13 residues. Germline V gene sequence: CDR1 MNHEY, CDR2 SVGAGI. V lost 4 bases, J lost 9 bases, and 13 bases lay in between. The V call is TRBV6-5, the J call TRBJ2-1, with D possibly matching TRBD2 (6 bases). The source was peripheral blood, collected 28 days after the second AZD1222 dose. This receptor was taken from an adult who received the AZD1222 COVID-19 vaccine. CDR3 in amino acids: CASSSRLVPEQFF. For the CDR3, the DNA is TGTGCCAGCAGTTCCCGACTAGTCCCTGAGCAGTTCTTC.